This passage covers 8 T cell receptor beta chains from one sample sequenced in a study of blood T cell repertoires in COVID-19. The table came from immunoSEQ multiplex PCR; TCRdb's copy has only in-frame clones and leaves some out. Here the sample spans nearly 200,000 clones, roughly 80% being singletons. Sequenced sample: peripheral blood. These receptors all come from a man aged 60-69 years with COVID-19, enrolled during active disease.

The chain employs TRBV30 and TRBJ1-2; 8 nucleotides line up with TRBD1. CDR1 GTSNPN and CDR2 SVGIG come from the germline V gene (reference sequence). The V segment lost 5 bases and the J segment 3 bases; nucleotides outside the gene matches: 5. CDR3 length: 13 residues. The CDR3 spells CAWHRGAYYGYTF. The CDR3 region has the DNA TGTGCCTGGCACAGGGGGGCCTACTATGGCTACACCTTC.

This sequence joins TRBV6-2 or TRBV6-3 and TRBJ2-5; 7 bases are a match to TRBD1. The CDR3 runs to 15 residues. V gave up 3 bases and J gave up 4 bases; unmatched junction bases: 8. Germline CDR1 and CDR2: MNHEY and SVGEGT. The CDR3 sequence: CASSYSRQGRETQYF. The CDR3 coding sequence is TGTGCCAGCAGTTATTCCAGACAGGGAAGAGAGACCCAGTACTTC.

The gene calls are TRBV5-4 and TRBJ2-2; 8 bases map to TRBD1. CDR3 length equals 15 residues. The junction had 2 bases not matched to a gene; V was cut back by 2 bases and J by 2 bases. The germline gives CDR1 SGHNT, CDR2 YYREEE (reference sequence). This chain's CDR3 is CASSLQGVNTGELFF. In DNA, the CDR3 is TGTGCCAGCAGCTTACAGGGGGTCAACACCGGGGAGCTGTTTTTT. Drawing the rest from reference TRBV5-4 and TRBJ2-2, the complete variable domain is ETGVTQSPTHLIKTRGQQVTLRCSSQSGHNTVSWYQQALGQGPQFIFQYYREEENGRGNFPPRFSGLQFPNYSSELNVNALELDDSALYLCASSLQGVNTGELFFGEGSRLTVL.

This chain's CDR3 is CASRSTGALANYGYTF. The CDR3 DNA reads TGTGCCAGCAGGTCCACAGGGGCTCTGGCTAACTATGGCTACACCTTC. The V call is TRBV28, the J call TRBJ1-2; 7 bases are a match to TRBD1. The CDR3 is 16 amino acids. V lost 6 bases, J lost 0 bases, and 10 bases stayed unmatched. Germline CDR1 reads MDHEN; CDR2 reads SYDVKM.

The CDR3 reads CASSYSPGYQPQHF. Here the CDR3 DNA reads TGTGCCAGCAGTTACTCCCCGGGGTATCAGCCCCAGCATTTT. The chain combines TRBV6-5 with TRBJ1-5; D uncertain. Germline values: CDR1 MNHEY, CDR2 SVGAGI. Trimming removed 0 bases at V and 5 bases at J, with 8 bases between. There are 14 residues in the CDR3.

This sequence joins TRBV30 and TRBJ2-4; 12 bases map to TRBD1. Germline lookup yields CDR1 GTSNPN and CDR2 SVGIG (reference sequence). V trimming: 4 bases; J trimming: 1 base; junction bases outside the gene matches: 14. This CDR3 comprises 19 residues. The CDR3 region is CAWISKGQGASWAKNIQYF. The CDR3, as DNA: TGTGCCTGGATCAGTAAGGGACAGGGGGCGTCTTGGGCCAAAAACATTCAGTACTTC.

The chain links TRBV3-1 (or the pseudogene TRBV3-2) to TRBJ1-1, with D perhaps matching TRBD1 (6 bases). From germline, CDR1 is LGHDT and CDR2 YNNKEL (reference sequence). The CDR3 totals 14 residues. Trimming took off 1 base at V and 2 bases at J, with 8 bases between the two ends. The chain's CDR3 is CASSQGRGNTEAFF. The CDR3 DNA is TGTGCCAGCAGCCAAGGCAGGGGAAACACTGAAGCTTTCTTT.

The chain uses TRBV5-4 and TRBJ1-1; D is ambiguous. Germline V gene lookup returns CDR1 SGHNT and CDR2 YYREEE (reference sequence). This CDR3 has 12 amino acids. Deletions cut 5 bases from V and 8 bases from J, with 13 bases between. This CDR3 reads CASRDGIREAFF. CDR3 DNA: TGTGCCAGCAGGGACGGGATCAGGGAAGCTTTCTTT.